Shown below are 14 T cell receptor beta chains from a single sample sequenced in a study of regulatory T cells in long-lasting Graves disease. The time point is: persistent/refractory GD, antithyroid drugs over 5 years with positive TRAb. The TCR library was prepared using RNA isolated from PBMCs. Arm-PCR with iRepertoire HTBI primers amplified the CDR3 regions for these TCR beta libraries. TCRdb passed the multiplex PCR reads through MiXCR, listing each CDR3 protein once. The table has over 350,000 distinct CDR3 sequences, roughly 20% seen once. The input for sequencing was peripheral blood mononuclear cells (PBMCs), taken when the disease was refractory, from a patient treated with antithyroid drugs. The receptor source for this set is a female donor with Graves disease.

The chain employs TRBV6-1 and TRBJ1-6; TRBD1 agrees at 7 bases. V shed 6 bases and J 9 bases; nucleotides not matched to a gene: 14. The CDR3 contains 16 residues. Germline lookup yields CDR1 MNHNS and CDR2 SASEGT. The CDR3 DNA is TGTGCCAGCAGGAACCAGGGGGTAGGGGGTAGTTCACCCCTCCACTTT. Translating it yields CASRNQGVGGSSPLHF.

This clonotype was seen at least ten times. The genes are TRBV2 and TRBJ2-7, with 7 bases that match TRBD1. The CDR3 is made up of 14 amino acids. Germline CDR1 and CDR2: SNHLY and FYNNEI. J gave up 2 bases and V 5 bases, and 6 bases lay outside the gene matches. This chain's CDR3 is CASSLDRSTYEQYF. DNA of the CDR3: TGTGCCAGCAGTCTGGACAGGAGCACCTACGAGCAGTACTTC.

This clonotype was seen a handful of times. The CDR3 protein is CASSQGGGTQYF. The CDR3 DNA follows: TGTGCCAGCAGCCAGGGGGGGGGGACCCAGTACTTC. The chain links TRBV11-2 to TRBJ2-5; D is perhaps TRBD1 or TRBD2 (7 bases each). CDR3 length: 12 residues. Germline V gives CDR1 SGHAT, CDR2 FQNNGV. Trimming removed 5 bases at V and 7 bases at J, with 11 bases between.

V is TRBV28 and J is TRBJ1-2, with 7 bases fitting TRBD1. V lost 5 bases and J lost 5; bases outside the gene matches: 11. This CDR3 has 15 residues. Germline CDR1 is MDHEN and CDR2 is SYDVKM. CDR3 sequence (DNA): TGTGCCAGCAGTACCTCCGGGACAGTACCATATGGCTACACCTTC. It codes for CASSTSGTVPYGYTF.

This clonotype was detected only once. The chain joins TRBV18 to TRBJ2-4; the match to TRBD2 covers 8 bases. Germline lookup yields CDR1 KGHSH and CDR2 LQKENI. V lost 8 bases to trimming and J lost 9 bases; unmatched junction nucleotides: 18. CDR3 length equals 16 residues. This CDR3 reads CASHGGGTPRGGIQYF. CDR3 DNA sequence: TGTGCCAGCCACGGCGGCGGGACCCCTCGGGGGGGCATTCAGTACTTC.

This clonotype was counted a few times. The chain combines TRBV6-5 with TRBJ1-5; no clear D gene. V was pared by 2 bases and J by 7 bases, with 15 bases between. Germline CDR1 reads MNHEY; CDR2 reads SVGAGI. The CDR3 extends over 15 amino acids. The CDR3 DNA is TGTGCCAGCAGTTACGACACGTCTTGGTCACAGCCCCAGCATTTT. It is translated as CASSYDTSWSQPQHF.

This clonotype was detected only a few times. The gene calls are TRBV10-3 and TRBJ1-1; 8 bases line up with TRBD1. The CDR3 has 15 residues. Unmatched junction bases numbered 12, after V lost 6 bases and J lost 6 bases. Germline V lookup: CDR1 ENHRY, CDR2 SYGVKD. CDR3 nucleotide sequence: TGTGCCATCAGCCCGGGACAGGAGGCTGGCGCTGAAGCTTTCTTT. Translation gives CAISPGQEAGAEAFF.

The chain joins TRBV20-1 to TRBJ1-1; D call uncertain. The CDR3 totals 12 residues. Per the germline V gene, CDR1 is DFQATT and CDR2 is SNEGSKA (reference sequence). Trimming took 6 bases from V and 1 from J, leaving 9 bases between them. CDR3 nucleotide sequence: TGCAGTGCCCAGCCAAGGAACACTGAAGCTTTCTTT. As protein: CSAQPRNTEAFF.

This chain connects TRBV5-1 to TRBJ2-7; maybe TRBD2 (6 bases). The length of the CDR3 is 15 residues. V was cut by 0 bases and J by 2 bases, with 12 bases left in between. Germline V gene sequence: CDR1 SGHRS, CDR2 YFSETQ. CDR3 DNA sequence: TGCGCCAGCAGCTTGGGCGGGGCGCAGACCTACGAGCAGTACTTC. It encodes CASSLGGAQTYEQYF.

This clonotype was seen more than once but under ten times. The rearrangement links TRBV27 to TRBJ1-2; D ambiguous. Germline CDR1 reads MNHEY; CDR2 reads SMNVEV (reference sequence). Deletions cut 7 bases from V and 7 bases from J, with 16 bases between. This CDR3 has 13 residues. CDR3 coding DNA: TGTGCCAGCAAATATTCGGGGAGCGGTGGCTACACCTTC. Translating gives CASKYSGSGGYTF.

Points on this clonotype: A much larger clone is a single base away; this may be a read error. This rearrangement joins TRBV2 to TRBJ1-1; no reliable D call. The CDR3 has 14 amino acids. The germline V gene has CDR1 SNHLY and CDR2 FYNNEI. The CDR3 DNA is TGTGACAGCAGCGGGCGACGGTTGAACACTGAAGCTTTCTTT. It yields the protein CDSSGRRLNTEAFF.

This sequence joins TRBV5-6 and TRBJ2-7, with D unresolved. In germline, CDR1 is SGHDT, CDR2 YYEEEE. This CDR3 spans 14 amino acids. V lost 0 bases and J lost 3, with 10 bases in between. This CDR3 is CASSLDAVYYEQYF. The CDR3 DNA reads TGTGCCAGCAGCTTGGATGCCGTCTACTACGAGCAGTACTTC.

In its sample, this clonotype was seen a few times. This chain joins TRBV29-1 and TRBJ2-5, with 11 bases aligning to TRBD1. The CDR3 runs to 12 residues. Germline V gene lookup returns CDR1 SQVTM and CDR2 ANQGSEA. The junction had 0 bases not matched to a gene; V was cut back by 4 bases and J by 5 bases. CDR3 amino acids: CSVGDRGETQYF. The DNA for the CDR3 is TGCAGCGTTGGGGACAGGGGGGAGACCCAGTACTTC.

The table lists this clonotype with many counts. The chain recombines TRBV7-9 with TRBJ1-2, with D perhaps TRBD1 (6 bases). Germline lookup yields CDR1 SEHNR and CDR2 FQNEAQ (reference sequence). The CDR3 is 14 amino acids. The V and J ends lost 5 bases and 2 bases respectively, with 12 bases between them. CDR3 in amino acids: CASSPAGVNYGYTF. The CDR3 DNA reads TGTGCCAGCAGCCCAGCAGGGGTAAACTATGGCTACACCTTC.